The T cell receptor beta chain under discussion was sequenced for a study of CD8 T cells in ankylosing spondylitis. CDR1 SGHTA and CDR2 FQGNSA come from the germline V gene. The CDR3 is 15 amino acids. V shed 2 bases and J shed 1 base, with 8 bases lying between them. Study findings and constraints: As reported, disease-linked clones showed significant enrichment in matched ankylosing spondylitis synovial fluid. One TCR beta motif, made up of eight highly homologous variants, appeared characteristic of ankylosing spondylitis blood. Reactive arthritis synovial fluid and blood previously showed some of these motif variants.

With regard to this clonotype: Its antigen is currently unknown.

Each TCR beta library was made by quantitative 5'-RACE that incorporated molecular barcodes. Using its own MiXCR run on the 5' RACE reads, TCRdb lists one record per CDR3 protein. The sample consists of some 95,000 distinct CDR3 sequences, 7.5% to 9% of them appearing once. Material for sequencing was blood, either unsorted or a sorted T cell fraction (not recorded which). The chain carries TRBV7-2 and TRBJ1-4, with D possibly matching TRBD1 (5 bases). The sequence was collected from a male donor with ankylosing spondylitis or in good health (not recorded which). CDR3 sequence: CASSLMGGTNEKLFF. For the CDR3, the DNA is TGTGCCAGCAGCTTAATGGGGGGAACTAATGAAAAACTGTTTTTT.